These T cell receptor beta chains were read from a single sample in a study of T cell responses to AZD1222 COVID-19 vaccine. Libraries were prepared by immunoSEQ multiplex PCR; TCRdb keeps only in-frame clonotypes and omits some of them. The sample consists of 75,000 to 100,000 clones, under 90% of them appearing once. Material: peripheral blood, obtained on day 0 of AZD1222 vaccination. These receptors were collected from an adult in good health. Both conserved end residues are part of each CDR3. The D gene is left open where the match is weak. Only some rows state a clone size, as once, few, many or a class for expanded clones.

d_gene	v_gene	len	abundance	j_gene	CDR3nt	CDR3aa
-	TRBV18	12	-	TRBJ2-3	TGTGCCAGCTTGGACGGTGCAGATACGCAGTATTTT	CASLDGADTQYF
-	TRBV2	13	-	TRBJ2-5	TGTGCCTGGAGCCTCGTGCTCCAAGAGACCCAGTACTTC	CAWSLVLQETQYF
TRBD1	TRBV5-1	14	once	TRBJ1-1	TGCGCCAGCAGCCCCGGACAGGAGTACACTGAAGCTTTCTTT	CASSPGQEYTEAFF
TRBD2	TRBV3-1/TRBV3-2	18	-	TRBJ2-1	TGTGCCAGCAGCCAGGGACTAGCGGGGGGAGGGGTATTCAATGAGCAGTTCTTC	CASSQGLAGGGVFNEQFF
-	TRBV7-9	15	-	TRBJ1-3	TGTGCCAGCAGCTTACGGGGGGGCTCTGGAAACACCATATATTTT	CASSLRGGSGNTIYF
-	TRBV12-3/TRBV12-4	13	-	TRBJ1-2	TGTGCCAGCAGTTTGGGACGGAGCTATGGCTACACCTTC	CASSLGRSYGYTF
TRBD1	TRBV30	13	-	TRBJ1-2	TGTGCCCGAGGACAGGGACGGAACTATGGCTACACCTTC	CARGQGRNYGYTF
TRBD1	TRBV29-1	14	-	TRBJ1-2	TGCAGCGTTGAGAGGACAGGGGGCCAATATGGCTACACCTTC	CSVERTGGQYGYTF
-	TRBV7-2	18	-	TRBJ1-4	TGTGCCAGCAGCCAAGGCCTGGGGGAGGGGAGTAGTGAAGGGAAACTGTTTTTT	CASSQGLGEGSSEGKLFF
-	TRBV21-1	23	once	TRBJ2-3	TGTGCCAGCAGCAGCCGTCCGGTTAGGTTGGAGGGCCGGTTAGGGGAAAGCACAGATACGCAGTATTTT	CASSSRPVRLEGRLGESTDTQYF
-	TRBV30	12	-	TRBJ2-1	TGTGCCTGGAGTGTGGGTCAATTGAAGCAGTTCTTC	CAWSVGQLKQFF
TRBD1	TRBV6-5	13	-	TRBJ1-4	TGTGCCAGCAAGGGGGCCTCTAATGAAAAACTGTTTTTT	CASKGASNEKLFF
TRBD1	TRBV6-5	14	-	TRBJ1-2	TGTGCCAGCACCCCCGGGACAGGGGATTATGGCTACACCTTC	CASTPGTGDYGYTF
-	TRBV6-1	16	-	TRBJ1-2	TGTGCCAGCAGTGAACCCTTCGGGGGGACCGTGGGGGGCTACACCTTC	CASSEPFGGTVGGYTF
-	TRBV24-1	14	-	TRBJ2-1	TGTGCCACCAGTACAAGCCCCAGCGGCAATGAGCAGTTCTTC	CATSTSPSGNEQFF
-	TRBV5-4	14	-	TRBJ1-2	TGTGCCAGCAGGCAGACAGGAGATAACTATGGCTACACCTTC	CASRQTGDNYGYTF
TRBD2	TRBV7-2	17	once	TRBJ2-3	TGTGCCAGCAGCTCGACTAGCGGGCTAAAGGTCACAGATACGCAGTATTTT	CASSSTSGLKVTDTQYF
TRBD1	TRBV7-9	17	-	TRBJ1-4	TGTGCCAGCAGCTCCCCACAGGGGGCGCGAACTAATGAAAAACTGTTTTTT	CASSSPQGARTNEKLFF
-	TRBV30	11	-	TRBJ2-7	-	CAWSVGQGAYF
-	TRBV6-5	13	-	TRBJ1-4	TGTGCCAGCAGTTACTCCAGGGTAGAAAAACTGTTTTTT	CASSYSRVEKLFF
-	TRBV7-6	15	-	TRBJ1-1	TGTGCCAGCAGCTTAGCGCCGCCAGGGCAGGGTGAAGCTTTCTTT	CASSLAPPGQGEAFF
-	TRBV5-4	14	-	TRBJ2-5	TGTGCCAGCAGCTCTCAGGGAGGAGAGGAGACCCAGTACTTC	CASSSQGGEETQYF
TRBD2	TRBV14	17	few	TRBJ2-1	TGTGCCAGCAGCCAAGCGCGAACTAGCGGGGCCTACAATGAGCAGTTCTTC	CASSQARTSGAYNEQFF
-	TRBV18	12	-	TRBJ2-7	TGTGCCAGCTCACTCGGACAAACCGAGCAGTACTTC	CASSLGQTEQYF
-	TRBV19	12	-	TRBJ1-4	TGTGCCAGTAGTATCCGACAGGAAAAACTGTTTTTT	CASSIRQEKLFF
TRBD2	TRBV7-2	15	-	TRBJ2-3	TGTGCCAGCAGCTTTAGCGGGGGGGGCACAGATACGCAGTATTTT	CASSFSGGGTDTQYF
TRBD1	TRBV10-3	15	-	TRBJ2-1	TGTGCCATCGTGTCTGAGACAGGGGCCGGCAATGAGCAGTTCTTC	CAIVSETGAGNEQFF
TRBD1	TRBV5-1	17	-	TRBJ1-6	TGCGCCAGCAGCCCCGGGACAGACAGCTCCTATAATTCACCCCTCCACTTT	CASSPGTDSSYNSPLHF
-	TRBV6-6	17	-	TRBJ2-2	TGTGCCAGCAGTCACCCCGGATATCTAGAGAACACCGGGGAGCTGTTTTTT	CASSHPGYLENTGELFF
-	TRBV27	16	-	TRBJ1-4	TGTGCCAGCAGGGTCAGGCAGGGGAAGACTAATGAAAAACTGTTTTTT	CASRVRQGKTNEKLFF
-	TRBV30	11	-	TRBJ2-1	TGTGCCTGGAGTTTTTATAATGAGCAGTTCTTC	CAWSFYNEQFF